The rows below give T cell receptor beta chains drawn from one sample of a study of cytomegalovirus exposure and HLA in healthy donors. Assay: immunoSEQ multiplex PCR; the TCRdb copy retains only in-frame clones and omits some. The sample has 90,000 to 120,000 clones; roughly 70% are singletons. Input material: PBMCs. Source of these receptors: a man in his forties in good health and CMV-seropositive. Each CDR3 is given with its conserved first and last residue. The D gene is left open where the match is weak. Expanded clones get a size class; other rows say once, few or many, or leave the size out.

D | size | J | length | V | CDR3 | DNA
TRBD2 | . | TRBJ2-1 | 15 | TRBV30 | CAWSVQREFYNEQFF | TGTGCCTGGAGTGTACAGCGGGAGTTTTACAATGAGCAGTTCTTC
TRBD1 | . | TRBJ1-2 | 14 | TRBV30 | CAWRRPGGNYGYTF | TGTGCCTGGAGGCGACCAGGGGGCAACTATGGCTACACCTTC
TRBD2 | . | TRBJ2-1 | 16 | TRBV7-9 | CASTPGVAGGPYEQFF | TGTGCCAGCACCCCCGGGGTAGCGGGAGGGCCGTATGAGCAGTTCTTC
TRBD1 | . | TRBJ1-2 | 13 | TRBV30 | CAWSGQGLGGYTF | TGTGCCTGGAGTGGACAGGGACTCGGTGGCTACACCTTC
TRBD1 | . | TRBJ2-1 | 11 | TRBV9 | CASSVGQEQFF | TGTGCCAGCAGCGTGGGACAGGAGCAGTTCTTC
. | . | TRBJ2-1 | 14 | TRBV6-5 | CASRYNEGRGEQFF | TGTGCCAGCAGGTACAATGAGGGTCGGGGTGAGCAGTTCTTC
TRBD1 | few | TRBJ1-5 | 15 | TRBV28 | CASREQGANNQPQHF | TGTGCCAGCAGGGAGCAGGGGGCTAACAATCAGCCCCAGCATTTT
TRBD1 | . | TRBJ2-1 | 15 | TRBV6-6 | CASSPQGHKDNEQFF | TGTGCCAGCAGCCCACAGGGGCACAAAGACAATGAGCAGTTCTTC
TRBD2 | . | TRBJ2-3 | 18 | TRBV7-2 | CASSSPLSGDALTDTQYF | TGTGCCAGCAGCTCTCCGCTTAGCGGGGACGCCCTTACAGATACGCAGTATTTT
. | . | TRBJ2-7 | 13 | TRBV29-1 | CSVPGAVSYEQYF | TGCAGCGTCCCAGGAGCGGTCTCCTACGAGCAGTACTTC
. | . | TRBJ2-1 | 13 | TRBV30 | CAWREGSYNEQFF | TGTGCCTGGAGGGAGGGGTCCTACAATGAGCAGTTCTTC
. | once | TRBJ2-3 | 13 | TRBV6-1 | CASSATETDTQYF | TGTGCCAGCAGTGCGACAGAGACAGATACGCAGTATTTT
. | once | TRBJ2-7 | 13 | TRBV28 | CASSLRVSYEQYF | TGTGCCAGCAGTTTACGGGTCTCCTACGAGCAGTACTTC
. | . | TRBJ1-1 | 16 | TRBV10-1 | CASSAEVLVGDTEAFF | TGCGCCAGCAGTGCCGAGGTCCTGGTCGGTGACACTGAAGCTTTCTTT
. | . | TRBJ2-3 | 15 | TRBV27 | CASSLSGGRTDTQYF | TGTGCCAGCAGTTTATCCGGGGGTAGGACAGATACGCAGTATTTT
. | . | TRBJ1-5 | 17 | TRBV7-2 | CASSLSSGSPRYQPQHF | TGTGCCAGCAGCTTGTCCAGCGGGAGTCCTAGGTATCAGCCCCAGCATTTT
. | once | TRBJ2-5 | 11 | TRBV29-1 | CSVVMGKTQYF | TGCAGCGTTGTAATGGGCAAGACCCAGTACTTC
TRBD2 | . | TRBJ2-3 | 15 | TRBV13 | CASSLRGSGWDTQYF | TGTGCCAGCAGCTTACGCGGGAGTGGGTGGGATACGCAGTATTTT
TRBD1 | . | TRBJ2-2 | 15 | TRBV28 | CASSLVQGVSGELFF | TGTGCCAGCAGTTTGGTTCAGGGGGTCTCCGGGGAGCTGTTTTTT
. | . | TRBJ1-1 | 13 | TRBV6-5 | CASSYRGSYEAFF | TGTGCCAGCAGTTACAGGGGGTCCTACGAAGCTTTCTTT
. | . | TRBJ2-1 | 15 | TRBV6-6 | CASSLGPRSYNEQFF | TGTGCCAGCAGCCTCGGTCCTCGCTCCTACAATGAGCAGTTCTTC
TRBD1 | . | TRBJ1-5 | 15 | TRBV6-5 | CASRSNRGGNQPQHF | TGTGCCAGCAGGAGTAACAGGGGCGGCAATCAGCCCCAGCATTTT
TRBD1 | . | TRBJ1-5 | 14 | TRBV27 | CASGSQGANQPQHF | TGTGCCAGCGGATCCCAGGGGGCCAATCAGCCCCAGCATTTT
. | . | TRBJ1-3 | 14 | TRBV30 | CAWSNAGVGNTIYF | TGTGCCTGGAGTAACGCAGGGGTCGGAAACACCATATATTTT
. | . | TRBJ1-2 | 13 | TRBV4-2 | CASSPLDRDGYTF | TGTGCCAGCAGCCCGCTCGACAGAGATGGCTACACCTTC
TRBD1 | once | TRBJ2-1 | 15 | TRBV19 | CASSIGTGSYNEQFF | TGTGCCAGTAGTATAGGGACAGGATCGTACAATGAGCAGTTCTTC
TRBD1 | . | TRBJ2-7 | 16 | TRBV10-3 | CAISESGWDSSYEQYF | TGTGCCATCAGTGAGTCGGGGTGGGACAGCTCCTACGAGCAGTACTTC
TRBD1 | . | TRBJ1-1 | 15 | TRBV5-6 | CASSLGQGWSTEAFF | TGTGCCAGCAGCTTGGGACAGGGATGGTCCACTGAAGCTTTCTTT
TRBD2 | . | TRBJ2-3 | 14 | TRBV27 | CASSLSGTQDTQYF | TGTGCCAGCAGCCTTAGCGGGACCCAGGATACGCAGTATTTT
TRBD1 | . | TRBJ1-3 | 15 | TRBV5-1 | CASSFSGGSGNTIYF | TGCGCCAGCAGCTTTTCAGGGGGCTCTGGAAACACCATATATTTT
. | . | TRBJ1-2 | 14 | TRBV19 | CASSEGGFDYGYTF | TGTGCCAGTAGCGAAGGGGGTTTTGACTATGGCTACACCTTC
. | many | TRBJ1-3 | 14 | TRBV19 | CASSADSSGNTIYF | TGTGCCAGTAGTGCGGACAGCTCTGGAAACACCATATATTTT
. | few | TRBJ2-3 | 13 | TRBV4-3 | CASSQYRGRTQYF | TGCGCCAGCAGCCAATACCGGGGTCGGACGCAGTATTTT
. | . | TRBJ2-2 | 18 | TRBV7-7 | CASSLHKRLSRRTGELFF | TGTGCCAGCAGCTTACATAAGCGTCTCTCCCGTCGGACCGGGGAGCTGTTTTTT
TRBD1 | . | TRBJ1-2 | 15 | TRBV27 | CASSLSRTGTHGYTF | TGTGCCAGCAGTTTATCGAGGACAGGGACCCATGGCTACACCTTC
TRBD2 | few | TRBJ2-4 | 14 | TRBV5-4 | CASSIAGAKNIQYF | TGTGCCAGCAGTATAGCGGGGGCCAAAAACATTCAGTACTTC
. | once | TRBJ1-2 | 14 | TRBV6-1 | CASSTRGSSYGYTF | TGTGCCAGCAGTACCAGGGGTTCCAGCTATGGCTACACCTTC
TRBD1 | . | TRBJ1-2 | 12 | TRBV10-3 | CAITGTDYGYTF | TGTGCCATCACCGGGACAGACTATGGCTACACCTTC
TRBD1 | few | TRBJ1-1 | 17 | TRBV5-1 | CASSLMRDRTLNTEAFF | TGCGCCAGCAGCCTCATGAGGGACAGAACATTGAACACTGAAGCTTTCTTT
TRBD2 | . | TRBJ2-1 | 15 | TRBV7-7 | CASSQGLASGNEQFF | TGTGCCAGCAGCCAGGGACTAGCAAGTGGTAATGAGCAGTTCTTC
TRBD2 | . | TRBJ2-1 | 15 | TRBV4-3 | CASSQTSGSNNEQFF | TGCGCCAGCAGTCAGACTAGCGGGAGTAACAATGAGCAGTTCTTC
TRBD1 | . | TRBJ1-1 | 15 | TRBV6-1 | CASSDPGTGDTEAFF | TGTGCCAGCAGTGATCCCGGGACAGGGGACACTGAAGCTTTCTTT
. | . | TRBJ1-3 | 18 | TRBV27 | CASSRKAVGGLSGNTIYF | TGTGCCAGCAGTCGCAAGGCGGTTGGGGGCCTTTCTGGAAACACCATATATTTT
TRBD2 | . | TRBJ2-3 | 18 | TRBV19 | CASSTLLGTSGGTDTQYF | TGTGCCAGTAGTACCCTATTGGGGACTAGCGGGGGAACAGATACGCAGTATTTT
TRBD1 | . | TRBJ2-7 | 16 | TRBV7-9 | CASSLVAGGLSYEQYF | TGTGCCAGCAGCTTAGTGGCAGGGGGCCTCTCCTACGAGCAGTACTTC
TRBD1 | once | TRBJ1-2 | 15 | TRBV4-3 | CASSQDAQGSYGYTF | TGCGCCAGCAGCCAAGATGCACAGGGGAGCTATGGCTACACCTTC
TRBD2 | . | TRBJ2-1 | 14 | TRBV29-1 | CSVALADSYNEQFF | TGCAGCGTTGCTCTAGCGGACTCCTACAATGAGCAGTTCTTC
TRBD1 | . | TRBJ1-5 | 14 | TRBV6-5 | CASSLGQGSKPQHF | TGTGCCAGCAGTCTCGGACAGGGAAGCAAGCCCCAGCATTTT
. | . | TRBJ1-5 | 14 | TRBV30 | CAWSNGASYQPQHF | TGTGCCTGGAGTAATGGGGCCTCCTATCAGCCCCAGCATTTT
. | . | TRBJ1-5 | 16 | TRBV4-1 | CASSQDQPGSNQPQHF | TGCGCCAGCAGCCAAGATCAACCGGGGAGCAATCAGCCCCAGCATTTT
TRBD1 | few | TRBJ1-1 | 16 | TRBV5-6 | CASSWNRDRSNTEAFF | TGTGCCAGCAGCTGGAATCGGGACAGGTCGAACACTGAAGCTTTCTTT
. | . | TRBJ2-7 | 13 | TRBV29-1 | CSAANGVGYEQYF | TGCAGCGCCGCCAACGGGGTGGGCTACGAGCAGTACTTC
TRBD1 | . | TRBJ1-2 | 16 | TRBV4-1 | CASSQPGTGSLYGYTF | TGCGCCAGCAGCCAACCCGGGACAGGATCCCTCTATGGCTACACCTTC
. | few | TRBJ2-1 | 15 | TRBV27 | CASSHPSGQGNEQFF | TGTGCCAGCAGCCATCCATCGGGACAAGGGAATGAGCAGTTCTTC
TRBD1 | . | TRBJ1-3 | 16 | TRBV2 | CASSPAQGAGGNTIYF | TGTGCCAGCAGTCCGGCACAGGGGGCTGGAGGAAACACCATATATTTT
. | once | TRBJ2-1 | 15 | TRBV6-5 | CASSSDRPPYNEQFF | TGTGCCAGCAGCTCGGACAGACCACCTTACAATGAGCAGTTCTTC